This T cell receptor (beta chain) stems from a study of T cell responses to AZD1222 COVID-19 vaccine. The J segment lost 7 bases and the V segment lost 1 base, leaving 9 bases of the junction unmatched. The CDR3 is 17 amino acids. Looked up from germline, CDR1 is LGHDT and CDR2 is YNNKEL (reference sequence). Sequenced by immunoSEQ multiplex PCR; TCRdb stores in-frame clones only, minus some. The table includes 100,000 or so clones, approximately 90% detected once. Only one count was recorded for this clone. This clonotype originated in an adult in good health. This sequence joins TRBV3-1 (or the pseudogene TRBV3-2) and TRBJ2-2; TRBD2 matches at 10 bases. The sequenced sample was peripheral blood, obtained on day 0 of AZD1222 vaccination. As DNA, the CDR3 is TGTGCCAGCAGCCAAGGGGGTACTAGCGGGATAATCGGGGAGCTGTTTTTT. It codes for CASSQGGTSGIIGELFF.